One sample yielded the 21 T cell receptor beta chains listed below, sequenced in a study of T cell responses to AZD1222 COVID-19 vaccine. Data came from immunoSEQ multiplex PCR; TCRdb stores just in-frame clones and leaves some out. The sample carries about 150,000 clones, 94% recorded once. The specimen was peripheral blood, collected on day 0 of AZD1222 vaccination. The receptors were gathered from an adult in good health.

The genes are TRBV18 and TRBJ2-2, with 7 bases fitting TRBD1. CDR1 is KGHSH and CDR2 is LQKENI in the germline V gene. J lost 1 base, V lost 5 bases, and 7 bases had no gene match. This CDR3 region has 16 residues. The CDR3 DNA follows: TGTGCCAGCTCAGGCCAGACAGGGCTGAACACCGGGGAGCTGTTTTTT. Protein: CASSGQTGLNTGELFF. Full variable domain (outside the CDR3, taken from reference TRBV18 and TRBJ2-2): NAGVMQNPRHLVRRRGQEARLRCSPMKGHSHVYWYRQLPEEGLKFMVYLQKENIIDESGMPKERFSAEFPKEGPSILRIQQVVRGDSAAYFCASSGQTGLNTGELFFGEGSRLTVL.

The CDR3 region has the DNA TGTGCCAGCAGCCAAATCTCCGGGACTAGTAATTCTCCAGATACGCAGTATTTT. This sequence encodes CASSQISGTSNSPDTQYF. This chain links TRBV11-3 with TRBJ2-3, with 8 bases that match TRBD2. Per germline, CDR1 SGHNT and CDR2 YENEEA. V lost 5 bases and J lost 4; bases outside the gene matches: 17. The CDR3 totals 18 residues.

V is TRBV28 and J is TRBJ2-3, with 11 bases matching TRBD2. CDR1 MDHEN and CDR2 SYDVKM come from the germline V gene. The CDR3 runs to 15 residues. V dropped 10 bases and J dropped 7; count of bases not matched to a gene: 13. CDR3 residues: CATYSGGAFGYTQYF. The CDR3 region has the DNA TGTGCCACCTATAGCGGGGGGGCATTCGGTTATACGCAGTATTTT.

The V and J genes are TRBV7-9 and TRBJ1-5; D is unresolved. Trimming pared 1 base from V and 0 bases from J, leaving 4 bases between. Looked up from germline, CDR1 is SEHNR and CDR2 is FQNEAQ (reference sequence). The CDR3 consists of 14 residues. The CDR3 spells CASSLVGSNQPQHF. CDR3 coding DNA: TGTGCCAGCAGCTTAGTGGGTAGCAATCAGCCCCAGCATTTT.

This rearrangement joins TRBV5-6 to TRBJ1-5, with TRBD1 as a possible D gene (6 bases). Trimming pared 4 bases from V and 6 bases from J, leaving 17 bases between. The CDR3 spans 15 residues. CDR1 SGHDT and CDR2 YYEEEE come from the germline V gene. The CDR3 is CASSRKQGVGQPQHF. The CDR3 coding sequence is TGTGCCAGCAGCCGAAAACAGGGTGTCGGTCAGCCCCAGCATTTT. Using reference TRBV5-6 and TRBJ1-5 for the parts outside the CDR3, the full variable domain is DAGVTQSPTHLIKTRGQQVTLRCSPKSGHDTVSWYQQALGQGPQFIFQYYEEEERQRGNFPDRFSGHQFPNYSSELNVNALLLGDSALYLCASSRKQGVGQPQHFGDGTRLSIL.

In its sample, this clone was seen once. The rearrangement uses TRBV5-1 and TRBJ1-6; perhaps TRBD1 as D (5 bases). The CDR3 loop spans 14 amino acids. The V end lost 0 bases, the J end lost 13 bases, and 14 bases lay between the germline ends. Germline V CDR1 and CDR2: SGHRS, YFSETQ. The CDR3 loop reads CASSLGREGSPLHF. The DNA for the CDR3 is TGCGCCAGCAGCTTGGGCAGGGAAGGGTCTCCCCTCCACTTT.

J is TRBJ1-4 and V is TRBV9; D not resolved. The V gene's germline CDR1 is SGDLS and CDR2 YYNGEE. V dropped 3 bases and J dropped 8 bases, with 20 bases sitting between them. This CDR3 comprises 16 residues. The CDR3 DNA sequence: TGTGCCAGCAGCGCAACCCTGTCGGATTTCCGAGAAAAACTGTTTTTT. It specifies CASSATLSDFREKLFF.

This rearrangement joins TRBV27 to TRBJ1-6; no definite D call. The CDR3 runs 16 residues. The germline gives CDR1 MNHEY, CDR2 SMNVEV (reference sequence). V was cut by 2 bases and J by 3 bases, with 11 bases left in between. CDR3 residues: CASSLVRADYNSPLHF. The CDR3 bases are TGTGCCAGCAGTTTAGTTCGGGCGGACTATAATTCACCCCTCCACTTT.

The chain links TRBV6-5 to TRBJ1-5; the match to TRBD1 covers 8 bases. Looked up from germline, CDR1 is MNHEY and CDR2 is SVGAGI. CDR3 length: 13 amino acids. V shed 2 bases, J shed 6 bases, and the junction held 0 bases outside the gene matches. The CDR3 DNA reads TGTGCCAGCAGTTACACAGGGGGTCAGCCCCAGCATTTT. It translates to CASSYTGGQPQHF.

The chain carries TRBV2 and TRBJ1-4; no reliable D call. Trimming removed 6 bases at V and 0 bases at J, with 11 bases between. Germline lookup yields CDR1 SNHLY and CDR2 FYNNEI. The CDR3 runs to 15 residues. The CDR3: CASRPIRTTNEKLFF. The CDR3 nucleotides read TGTGCCAGCAGACCCATACGAACAACTAATGAAAAACTGTTTTTT. Using reference TRBV2 and TRBJ1-4 for the parts outside the CDR3, the full variable domain is EPEVTQTPSHQVTQMGQEVILRCVPISNHLYFYWYRQILGQKVEFLVSFYNNEISEKSEIFDDQFSVERPDGSNFTLKIRSTKLEDSAMYFCASRPIRTTNEKLFFGSGTQLSVL.

CDR3: CASTYHTEAFF. In DNA form, the CDR3 reads TGTGCCAGCACATATCACACTGAAGCTTTCTTT. V usage is TRBV2 and J usage is TRBJ1-1; D is undetermined. The CDR3 consists of 11 residues. Germline V gene sequence: CDR1 SNHLY, CDR2 FYNNEI. V lost 7 bases to trimming and J lost 3 bases, with 6 bases between them.

The chain carries TRBV5-5 and TRBJ1-1; 11 nucleotides align to TRBD1. Unmatched junction bases numbered 11, after V lost 6 bases and J lost 4 bases. The CDR3 sequence is 16 residues long. Germline V gene lookup returns CDR1 SGHKS and CDR2 YYEKEE (reference sequence). CDR3 amino acids: CASTPLEGQGGTEAFF. CDR3 bases: TGTGCCAGCACCCCCTTGGAGGGACAGGGGGGCACTGAAGCTTTCTTT.

The genes are TRBV12-3 or TRBV12-4 and TRBJ1-4, with D possibly matching TRBD1 (5 bases). CDR3 length equals 13 residues. The V gene lost 3 bases and the J gene lost 4 bases, with 6 bases spanning the gap. The CDR3 nucleotides are TGTGCCAGCAGTTTCGGGGGTAATGAAAAACTGTTTTTT. Residues: CASSFGGNEKLFF.

The chain recombines TRBV12-3 or TRBV12-4 with TRBJ2-1; D call uncertain. The CDR3 totals 13 residues. Trimming took 5 bases from V and 4 from J, leaving 9 bases between them. CDR3 sequence reads: CASSPDLYNEQFF. In nucleotides, the CDR3 is TGTGCCAGCAGTCCCGACCTTTACAATGAGCAGTTCTTC.

The chain has TRBV7-8 and TRBJ1-1; 8 bases are shared with TRBD1. Germline assignment: CDR1 SGHVS and CDR2 FQNEAQ. The J segment lost 4 bases and the V segment lost 9 bases, leaving 13 bases of the junction unmatched. The CDR3 totals 15 residues. CDR3: CASGGGTGFITEAFF. DNA for the CDR3: TGTGCCAGTGGGGGCGGGACAGGTTTTATCACTGAAGCTTTCTTT.

V usage is TRBV9 and J usage is TRBJ2-1; 8 bases match TRBD2. Germline values: CDR1 SGDLS, CDR2 YYNGEE. The ends lost 7 bases at V and 6 bases at J; junction bases unmatched: 9. The CDR3 is 14 amino acids. The CDR3 DNA follows: TGTGCCAGCCGAAGGACTAGCACCCGCAATGAGCAGTTCTTC. Encoded protein: CASRRTSTRNEQFF.

This clone was detected once. The chain is built from TRBV30 and TRBJ1-5; D gene unclear. Per the germline V gene, CDR1 is GTSNPN and CDR2 is SVGIG (reference sequence). Trimming took 1 base from V and 4 from J, leaving 14 bases between them. This CDR3 comprises 15 residues. DNA of the CDR3: TGTGCCTGGAGTGCACTTCCCGGGATTAATCAGCCCCAGCATTTT. Translated: CAWSALPGINQPQHF.

V usage is TRBV19 and J usage is TRBJ2-3; no firm D call. CDR1 and CDR2 (germline): LNHDA, SQIVND (reference sequence). The CDR3 contains 12 residues. V was trimmed by 5 bases and J by 6 bases, leaving 9 bases between them. This CDR3 is CASSPHGDTQYF. DNA for the CDR3: TGTGCCAGTAGTCCCCATGGGGATACGCAGTATTTT.

The V call is TRBV5-1, the J call TRBJ1-4; D unclear. Trimming pared 4 bases from V and 4 bases from J, leaving 11 bases between. The CDR3 totals 14 residues. Germline values: CDR1 SGHRS, CDR2 YFSETQ. The CDR3 region is CASSLGLGNEKLFF. In DNA form, the CDR3 reads TGCGCCAGCAGCCTAGGGTTGGGTAATGAAAAACTGTTTTTT.

This clone occurred a few times. This rearrangement joins TRBV2 to TRBJ2-7; D remains unclear. CDR3 length equals 11 residues. V lost 5 bases to trimming and J lost 3 bases, with 5 bases between them. The germline V gene has CDR1 SNHLY and CDR2 FYNNEI. DNA of the CDR3: TGTGCCAGCAGTCCGCTCTACGAGCAGTACGTC. It specifies CASSPLYEQYV.

This rearrangement joins TRBV7-9 to TRBJ2-7, with D possibly being TRBD1 or TRBD2 (7 bases each). The germline CDR1 and CDR2 sequences are SEHNR and FQNEAQ (reference sequence). CDR3 size: 19 residues. V shed 6 bases and J shed 3 bases, with 30 bases lying between them. The CDR3 region is CASSHIAPLTGRAYYEQYV. In nucleotides, the CDR3 is TGTGCCAGCAGTCATATAGCCCCTCTGACAGGGAGGGCATACTACGAGCAGTACGTC.